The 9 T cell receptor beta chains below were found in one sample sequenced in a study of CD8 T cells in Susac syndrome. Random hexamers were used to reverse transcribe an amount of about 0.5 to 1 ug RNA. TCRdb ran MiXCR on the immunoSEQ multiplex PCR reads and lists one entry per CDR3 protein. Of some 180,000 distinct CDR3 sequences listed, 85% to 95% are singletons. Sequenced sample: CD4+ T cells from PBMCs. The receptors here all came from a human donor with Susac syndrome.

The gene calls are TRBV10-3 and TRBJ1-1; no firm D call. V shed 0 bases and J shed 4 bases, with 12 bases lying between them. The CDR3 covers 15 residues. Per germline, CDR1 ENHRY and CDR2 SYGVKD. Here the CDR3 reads CAISESILGFTEAFF. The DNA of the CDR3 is TGTGCCATCAGTGAGTCAATTTTGGGCTTCACTGAAGCTTTCTTT.

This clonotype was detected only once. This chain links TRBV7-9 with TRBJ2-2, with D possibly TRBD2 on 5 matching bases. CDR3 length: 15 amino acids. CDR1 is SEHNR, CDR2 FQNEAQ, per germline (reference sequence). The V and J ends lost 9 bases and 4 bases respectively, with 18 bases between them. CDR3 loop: CASSTDPGITGELFF. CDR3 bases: TGTGCCAGTTCTACAGACCCGGGGATCACCGGGGAGCTGTTTTTT.

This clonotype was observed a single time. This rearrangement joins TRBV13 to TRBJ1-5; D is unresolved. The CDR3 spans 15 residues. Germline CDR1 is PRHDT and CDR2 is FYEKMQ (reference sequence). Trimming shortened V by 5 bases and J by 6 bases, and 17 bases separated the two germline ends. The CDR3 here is CASSESRDPTQPQHF. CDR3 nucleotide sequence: TGTGCCAGCAGCGAATCCCGGGATCCGACTCAGCCCCAGCATTTT.

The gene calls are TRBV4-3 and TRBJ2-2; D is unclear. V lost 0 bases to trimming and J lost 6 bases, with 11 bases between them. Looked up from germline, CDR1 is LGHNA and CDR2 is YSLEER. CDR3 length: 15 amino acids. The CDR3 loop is CASSQDLTVSGELFF. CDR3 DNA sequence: TGCGCCAGCAGCCAAGATCTCACAGTCTCCGGGGAGCTGTTTTTT.

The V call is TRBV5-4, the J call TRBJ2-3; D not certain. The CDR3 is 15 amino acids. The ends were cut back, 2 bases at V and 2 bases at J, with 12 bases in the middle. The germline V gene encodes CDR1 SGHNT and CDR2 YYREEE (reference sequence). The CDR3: CASSFGFQDTDTQYF. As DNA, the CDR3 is TGTGCCAGCAGCTTTGGGTTCCAGGACACAGATACGCAGTATTTT.

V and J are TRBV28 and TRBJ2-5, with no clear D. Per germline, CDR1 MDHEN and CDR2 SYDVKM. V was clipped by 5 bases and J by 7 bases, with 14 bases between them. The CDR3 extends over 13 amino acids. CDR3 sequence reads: CASSLLGRMTQYF. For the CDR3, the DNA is TGTGCCAGCAGTCTCCTAGGCCGGATGACCCAGTACTTC.

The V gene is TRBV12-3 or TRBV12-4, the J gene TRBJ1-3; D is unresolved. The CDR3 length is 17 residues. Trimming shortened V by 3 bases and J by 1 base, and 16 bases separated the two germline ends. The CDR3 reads CASSFGRAVRSGNTIYF. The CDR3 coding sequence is TGTGCCAGCAGTTTTGGTAGGGCAGTAAGGTCTGGAAACACCATATATTTT.

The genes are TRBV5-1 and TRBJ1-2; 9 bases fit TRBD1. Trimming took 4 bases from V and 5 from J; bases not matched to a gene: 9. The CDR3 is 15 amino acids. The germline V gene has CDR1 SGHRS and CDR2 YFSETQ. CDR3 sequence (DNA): TGCGCCAGCAGCGATTTCGGGACAGGGCCATATGGCTACACCTTC. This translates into CASSDFGTGPYGYTF.

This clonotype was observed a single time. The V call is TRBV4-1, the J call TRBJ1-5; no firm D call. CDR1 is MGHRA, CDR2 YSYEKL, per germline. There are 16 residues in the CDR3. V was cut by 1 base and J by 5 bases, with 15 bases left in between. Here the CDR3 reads CASSQGPRVRDQPQHF. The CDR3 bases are TGCGCCAGCAGCCAAGGGCCCCGGGTCAGAGATCAGCCCCAGCATTTT.